The 23 T cell receptor beta chains in this list originate from one sample, sequenced in a study of blood T cells in healthy people across ages (dated by TCRdb to about 2015). Library construction relied on 5' RACE. The sample was run on an Illumina HiSeq 2500. A second 7 to 11 cycle PCR used a sample-barcoded 5' primer and a J-beta primer mix. TCRdb took the public reads, trimmed them with fastp at Q25, ran MiXCR for clone calling and kept in-frame beta chains. CDR3 protein sequences are deduplicated, and each keeps its most common genes and DNA. Present in this sample are 730,000 or so distinct CDR3 sequences, around 46% of which were seen just once. The biggest ten clones account for 20% of the sample. Sequences were obtained from blood. These TCRs come from a woman in her sixties in good health.

The chain links TRBV7-9 to TRBJ2-1; 10 nucleotides agree with TRBD2. CDR1 SEHNR and CDR2 FQNEAQ come from the germline V gene (reference sequence). V trimming: 6 bases; J trimming: 5 bases; junction bases outside the gene matches: 4. The CDR3 consists of 14 residues. For the CDR3, the DNA is TGTGCCAGCAGGTCTAGCGGGAGCCACAATGAGCAGTTCTTC. Translating gives CASRSSGSHNEQFF.

There are a few counts of this clonotype. The chain recombines TRBV3-1 with TRBJ2-1; 7 bases are a match to TRBD1. Looked up from germline, CDR1 is LGHDT and CDR2 is YNNKEL (reference sequence). There are 14 residues in the CDR3. V dropped 3 bases and J dropped 8; count of bases not matched to a gene: 7. CDR3 sequence (DNA): TGTGCCAGCAGCCACGGGACAGAAAGGCATGAGCAGTTCTTC. Protein: CASSHGTERHEQFF.

This clonotype was counted a single time. The gene calls are TRBV29-1 and TRBJ2-6; D tentatively reads TRBD1 or TRBD2 (7 bases each). With 7 bases removed from V and 1 base from J, the gap between germline ends came to 17 bases. This CDR3 has 16 residues. The germline CDR1 and CDR2 sequences are SQVTM and ANQGSEA. The DNA of the CDR3 is TGCAGCGCCTGGGGAGGGGGCTATTCTGGGGCCAACGTCCTGACTTTC. It yields the protein CSAWGGGYSGANVLTF.

The CDR3 spells CASSSRDRGYETQYF. The CDR3 DNA reads TGTGCCAGCAGCTCCCGGGACAGGGGATATGAGACCCAGTACTTC. The rearrangement links TRBV9 to TRBJ2-7, with TRBD1 matching over 10 bases. The J call may not be correct, given that the DNA end is closer to TRBJ2-5. Germline V gene sequence: CDR1 SGDLS, CDR2 YYNGEE. This CDR3 contains 15 residues.

In regard to this clonotype: The germline gene is not matched at one end of the junction; a read error may be the cause. V is TRBV20-1 and J is TRBJ2-3, with D tentatively TRBD2 (6 bases). This CDR3 region has 15 residues. Germline lookup yields CDR1 DFQATT and CDR2 SNEGSKA (reference sequence). Here the CDR3 reads CSASGGNRFTETQYF. The CDR3 DNA follows: TGCAGTGCTAGCGGCGGGAATCGGTTCACAGAGACGCAGTATTTT.

A word on this clonotype: Since no conserved phenylalanine or tryptophan closes the CDR3, a read error is the likely cause. The chain is built from TRBV13 and TRBJ2-1; 9 nucleotides align to TRBD1. The CDR3 length is 14 residues. Germline V gene lookup returns CDR1 PRHDT and CDR2 FYEKMQ (reference sequence). The CDR3 DNA reads as TGTGCCAGCAGCCCGACAGGGGGGCACAATGGGCAGTTCTTA. Translation: CASSPTGGHNGQFL.

The chain couples TRBV4-2 to TRBJ1-4; a weak D match, TRBD1 (6 bases). Trimming cost V 5 bases and J 4 bases, with 17 bases left between them. This CDR3 has 16 amino acids. Per germline, CDR1 LGHNA and CDR2 YNFKEQ. Written as DNA, the CDR3 is TGTGCCAGCAGCTCCCGGATTTTACAGGGTAATGAAAAACTGTTTTTT. It yields the protein CASSSRILQGNEKLFF.

CDR3 residues: CAISDSGGINYGYTF. In DNA, the CDR3 is TGTGCCATCAGTGATTCAGGGGGGATTAACTATGGCTACACCTTC. This chain joins TRBV10-3 and TRBJ1-2; TRBD1 matches 7 bases. The CDR3 is 15 amino acids. The V segment lost 3 bases and the J segment 1 base; nucleotides outside the gene matches: 5. Per germline, CDR1 ENHRY and CDR2 SYGVKD.

The chain links TRBV28 to TRBJ2-4, with D possibly TRBD2 on 6 matching bases. CDR3 length: 15 amino acids. The V gene lost 6 bases and the J gene lost 3 bases, with 15 bases spanning the gap. Germline V CDR1 and CDR2: MDHEN, SYDVKM. The CDR3 is CASSVTGVGKNIQYF. The CDR3 nucleotides read TGTGCCAGCAGCGTCACGGGAGTTGGCAAAAACATTCAGTACTTC.

This clonotype was seen only a few times. The J gene is TRBJ2-6, the V gene TRBV11-2, with TRBD1 matching 7 bases. V trimming: 1 base; J trimming: 4 bases; junction bases outside the gene matches: 4. From germline, CDR1 is SGHAT and CDR2 FQNNGV. This CDR3 contains 16 residues. CDR3 residues: CASSLGTGDGANVLTF. CDR3 coding DNA: TGTGCCAGCAGCTTAGGAACAGGGGACGGGGCCAACGTCCTGACTTTC.

This clonotype occurred many times. The chain joins TRBV12-3 or TRBV12-4 to TRBJ2-7, with TRBD2 matching over 12 bases. The CDR3 is made up of 13 amino acids. J was trimmed by 6 bases and V by 10 bases; bases with no gene match: 7. The CDR3 region is CATKTSGRTEQYF. CDR3 DNA: TGTGCCACCAAGACTAGCGGGAGAACCGAGCAGTACTTC.

This clonotype was observed a few times. The chain uses TRBV20-1 and TRBJ2-7, with 13 bases aligning to TRBD2. CDR3 length: 15 residues. The V gene's germline CDR1 is DFQATT and CDR2 SNEGSKA (reference sequence). The ends lost 0 bases at V and 6 bases at J; junction bases unmatched: 5. In DNA form, the CDR3 reads TGCAGTGCTAGAGATCGGACTAGCGGGGGAGGCGAGCAGTACTTC. It codes for CSARDRTSGGGEQYF.

This clonotype occurred many times. The V and J genes are TRBV20-1 and TRBJ2-7; 7 bases fit TRBD2. Germline V gene lookup returns CDR1 DFQATT and CDR2 SNEGSKA (reference sequence). With 4 bases clipped from V and 2 bases from J, the junction kept 2 bases outside the gene matches. This CDR3 region has 12 residues. DNA for the CDR3: TGCAGTGCTAAGCGGGACCCCTACGAGCAGTACTTC. This sequence encodes CSAKRDPYEQYF.

The chain has TRBV27 and TRBJ1-1, with D possibly TRBD1 on 6 matching bases. Germline CDR1 reads MNHEY; CDR2 reads SMNVEV (reference sequence). Trimming pared 6 bases from V and 3 bases from J, leaving 14 bases between. CDR3 length: 14 residues. CDR3: CASRYTTGYTEAFF. For the CDR3, the DNA is TGTGCCAGCAGATACACCACAGGGTACACTGAAGCTTTCTTT.

This clonotype showed up just a few times. The chain carries TRBV5-6 and TRBJ2-2, with D possibly being TRBD1 (5 bases). Trimming took off 0 bases at V and 8 bases at J, with 11 bases between the two ends. Germline CDR1 is SGHDT and CDR2 is YYEEEE. CDR3 length: 14 residues. DNA for the CDR3: TGTGCCAGCAGCTTGGCCAGGGAATCGGGGGAGCTGTTTTTT. It specifies CASSLARESGELFF.

The rearrangement uses TRBV11-2 and TRBJ2-1; tentatively, D is TRBD1 (6 bases). Trimming removed 5 bases from V and 4 bases from J, with 12 bases in between. The germline gives CDR1 SGHAT, CDR2 FQNNGV. The CDR3 length is 14 residues. CDR3 coding DNA: TGTGCCAGCAGCACCCCAGGGGCGTACAATGAGCAGTTCTTC. It specifies CASSTPGAYNEQFF.

This clonotype was detected only a few times. The gene calls are TRBV12-3 or TRBV12-4 and TRBJ2-3; possible D gene TRBD2, 7 bases. V shed 1 base and J shed 4 bases, with 15 bases lying between them. This CDR3 comprises 16 residues. CDR3 amino acids: CASSLVGGGAADTQYF. The CDR3 nucleotides are TGTGCCAGCAGTTTAGTAGGTGGGGGGGCGGCAGATACGCAGTATTTT.

This rearrangement joins TRBV25-1 to TRBJ1-1, with 7 bases identical to TRBD1. The CDR3 has 13 amino acids. Unmatched junction bases numbered 6, after V lost 1 base and J lost 10 bases. CDR1 is MGHDK and CDR2 is SYGVNS in the germline V gene. CDR3 sequence: CASSEWQGVIAFF. The CDR3, as DNA: TGTGCCAGCAGTGAATGGCAGGGGGTTATAGCTTTCTTT.

This clonotype was counted only a few times. The genes are TRBV3-1 and TRBJ2-1; 8 bases line up with TRBD2. Trimming took 0 bases from V and 7 from J; bases not matched to a gene: 5. The CDR3 spans 15 residues. In germline, CDR1 is LGHDT, CDR2 YNNKEL (reference sequence). CDR3 DNA sequence: TGTGCCAGCAGCCAAGATGGACGGGGGGGTAATGAGCAGTTCTTC. It specifies CASSQDGRGGNEQFF.

This clonotype was seen only a few times. The chain couples TRBV29-1 to TRBJ2-7, with D possibly TRBD1 on 6 matching bases. The germline V gene has CDR1 SQVTM and CDR2 ANQGSEA. The CDR3 is 12 amino acids. V was cut by 4 bases and J by 2 bases, with 9 bases left in between. CDR3: CSVGDTAYEQYF. Here the CDR3 DNA reads TGCAGCGTTGGGGACACTGCCTACGAGCAGTACTTC.

The V call is TRBV10-3, the J call TRBJ1-3; 8 nucleotides line up with TRBD1. Germline values: CDR1 ENHRY, CDR2 SYGVKD. CDR3 size: 13 residues. With V trimmed by 7 bases and J by 4 bases, 3 bases remained unmatched. As DNA, the CDR3 is TGTGCCATCACAGGGGGCGCGGGAAACACCATATATTTT. It specifies CAITGGAGNTIYF.

This clonotype was recorded at least ten times. The CDR3 spells CASSLDRETKTQYF. The CDR3 bases are TGTGCCAGCAGTTTGGACAGGGAGACGAAGACCCAGTACTTC. The chain couples TRBV12-3 or TRBV12-4 to TRBJ2-5, with 8 positions matching TRBD1. The CDR3 has 14 amino acids. V shed 3 bases and J 6 bases; nucleotides not matched to a gene: 6.

J is TRBJ1-3 and V is TRBV5-1; the D is unclear. With 5 bases removed from V and 0 bases from J, the gap between germline ends came to 12 bases. The CDR3 runs 15 residues. Germline V gene lookup returns CDR1 SGHRS and CDR2 YFSETQ. The CDR3 bases are TGCGCCAGCAGATCAGCGGAGGGCTCTGGAAACACCATATATTTT. Protein product: CASRSAEGSGNTIYF.